This T cell receptor (beta chain) was recorded in a study of tumor-infiltrating lymphocytes in primary liver carcinoma. Overall study context: Patients underwent resection of primary liver carcinoma. Stage T1-T3 N0M0 tumors spanned about 4.2 to 11 cm.

Study-wide results and limits: The study found a significantly higher top-250-clone fraction in tumors than in blood (p = 0.039). In tumor-adjacent and tumor-blood pairs, overlap was lower than in tumor region pairs.

This clonotype turned up a few times. Antigen specificity is unknown. Blood RNA originated from unsorted whole blood, with germline DNA additionally extracted. The CDR3 length is 15 residues. The germline V gene encodes CDR1 SGHDT and CDR2 YYEEEE. V was shortened by 0 bases and J by 4 bases, with 11 bases between the two germline ends. With a constant-region primer, TCR beta cDNA was made from 450 to 650 ng of total RNA. Modified slightly, ARM-PCR produced TCR beta libraries over three nested multiplex PCR rounds. TRBV1-TRBV30 forward primers paired with a C-beta reverse primer were used in the first two PCR rounds, which ran about 11 cycles each. TCRdb analysed the multiplex PCR reads with MiXCR anew, one entry per CDR3 protein. The sample records fewer than 400,000 distinct CDR3 sequences, approximately 65% being singletons.

Sequencing input: peripheral blood. The chain combines TRBV5-6 with TRBJ1-5; D is unresolved. The sequence derives from a man aged 35-49 years with primary liver carcinoma and hepatitis B virus infection. CDR3 residues: CASSLVRHPNQPQHF. CDR3 in DNA: TGTGCCAGCAGCTTGGTGCGACACCCAAATCAGCCCCAGCATTTT.